The sequence of this TCR beta chain was determined in a study of T cells in Graves' hyperthyroidism and ophthalmopathy. TCR beta CDR3 sequences were amplified from RNA transcripts. Researchers ran a first-round RT-PCR on the TCR CDR3 using the HTBI primer set. TCRdb ran MiXCR on the multiplex PCR reads and lists one entry per CDR3 protein. The sample records roughly 380,000 distinct CDR3 sequences, approximately 14% being singletons. Germline assignment: CDR1 SEHNR and CDR2 FQNEAQ (reference sequence). The CDR3 runs to 14 residues. V was cut by 3 bases and J by 6 bases, with 13 bases left in between. The receptor comes from a woman under 30 with Graves' hyperthyroidism. The chain combines TRBV7-9 with TRBJ2-3; the D gene is possibly TRBD1 (6 bases). Sequencing used blood. The CDR3 bases are TGTGCCAGCAGCTTCGATACAGGGCGGGATACGCAGTATTTT. This sequence encodes CASSFDTGRDTQYF.